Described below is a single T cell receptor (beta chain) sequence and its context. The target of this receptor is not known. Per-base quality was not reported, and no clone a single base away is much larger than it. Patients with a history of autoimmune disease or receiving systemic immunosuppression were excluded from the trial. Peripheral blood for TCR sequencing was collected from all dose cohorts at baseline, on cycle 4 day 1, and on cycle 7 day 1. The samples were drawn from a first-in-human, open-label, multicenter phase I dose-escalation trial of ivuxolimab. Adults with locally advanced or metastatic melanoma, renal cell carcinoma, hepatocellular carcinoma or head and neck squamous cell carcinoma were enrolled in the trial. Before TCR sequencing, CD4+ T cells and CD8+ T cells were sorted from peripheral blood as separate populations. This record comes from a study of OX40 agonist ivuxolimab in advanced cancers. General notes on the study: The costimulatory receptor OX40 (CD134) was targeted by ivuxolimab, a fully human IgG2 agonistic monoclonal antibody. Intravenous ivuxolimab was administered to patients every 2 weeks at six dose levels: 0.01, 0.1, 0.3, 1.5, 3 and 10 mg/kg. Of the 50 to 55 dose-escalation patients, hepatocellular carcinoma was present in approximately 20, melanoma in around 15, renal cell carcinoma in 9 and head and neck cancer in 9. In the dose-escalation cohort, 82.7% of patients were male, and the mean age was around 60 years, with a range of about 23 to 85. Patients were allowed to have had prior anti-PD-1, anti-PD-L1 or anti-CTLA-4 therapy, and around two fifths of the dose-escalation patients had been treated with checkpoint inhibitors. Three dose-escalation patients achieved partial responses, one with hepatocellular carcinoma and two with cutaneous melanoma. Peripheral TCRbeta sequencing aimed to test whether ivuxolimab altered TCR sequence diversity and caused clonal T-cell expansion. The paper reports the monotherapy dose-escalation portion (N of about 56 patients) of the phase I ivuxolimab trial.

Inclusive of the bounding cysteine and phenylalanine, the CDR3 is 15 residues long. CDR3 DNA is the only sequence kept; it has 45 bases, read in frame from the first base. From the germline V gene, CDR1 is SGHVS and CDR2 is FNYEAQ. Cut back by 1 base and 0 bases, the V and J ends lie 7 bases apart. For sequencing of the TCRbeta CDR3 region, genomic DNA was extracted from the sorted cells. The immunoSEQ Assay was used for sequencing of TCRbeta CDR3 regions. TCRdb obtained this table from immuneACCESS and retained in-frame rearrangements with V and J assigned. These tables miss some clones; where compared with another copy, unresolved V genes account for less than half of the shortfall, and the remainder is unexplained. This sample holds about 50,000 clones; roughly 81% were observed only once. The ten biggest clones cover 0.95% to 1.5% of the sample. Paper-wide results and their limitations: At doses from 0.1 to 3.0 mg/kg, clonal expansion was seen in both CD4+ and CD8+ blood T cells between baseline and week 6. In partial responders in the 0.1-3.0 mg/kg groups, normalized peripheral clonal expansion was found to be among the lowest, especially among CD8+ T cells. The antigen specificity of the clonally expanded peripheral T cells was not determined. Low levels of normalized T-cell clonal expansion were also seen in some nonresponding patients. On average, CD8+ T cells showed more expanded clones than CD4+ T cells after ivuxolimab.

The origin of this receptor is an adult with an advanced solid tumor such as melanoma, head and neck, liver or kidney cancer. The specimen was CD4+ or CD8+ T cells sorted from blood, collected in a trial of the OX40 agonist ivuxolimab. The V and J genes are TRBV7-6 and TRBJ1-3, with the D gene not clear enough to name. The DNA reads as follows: TGTGCCAGCAGCTTAGATGGTTCCTCTGGAAACACCATATATTTT. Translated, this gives CASSLDGSSGNTIYF.